The sequence of this T cell receptor (beta chain) was determined in a study of shared clonotypes between healthy human individuals. Study-wide findings and caveats: Specimens sampled were limited to blood, with tissue repertoires likely differing. A few donors had about 5% of their naive CD4 clonotypes in common.

CDR3 length: 13 amino acids. CDR1 and CDR2 (germline): SGHTA, FQGTGA. The donors were adults (healthy and HIV-negative) with no recent acute infections or vaccinations. Worth noting for this clone: Antigen unknown. The junction departs from germline at one end; a sequencing error may be responsible.

The protocol was immunoSEQ multiplex PCR, while the TCRdb copy is restricted to in-frame clones and leaves out a portion. Counted here are 1,100,000 or so clones, 75% to 80% occurring once; the ten biggest clones make up 0.5% to 0.6%. The V call is TRBV7-3, the J call TRBJ2-5, with D possibly being TRBD1 (5 bases). Material: memory CD4+ T cells from PBMCs. As for subset: CD45RA-negative fraction. The TCR was taken from a man between 18 and 29 years old in good health. Some clones in this sample may be carry-over from other donors' samples. CDR3 nucleotides: TGTGCCAGCAGCTTAGTGGGGCCCGAGACACAGTACTTC. Amino acids: CASSLVGPETQYF. The whole variable domain, filled in from reference TRBV7-3 and TRBJ2-5, reads GAGVSQTPSNKVTEKGKYVELRCDPISGHTALYWYRQSLGQGPEFLIYFQGTGAADDSGLPNDRFFAVRPEGSVSTLKIQRTERGDSAVYLCASSLVGPETQYFGPGTRLLVL.